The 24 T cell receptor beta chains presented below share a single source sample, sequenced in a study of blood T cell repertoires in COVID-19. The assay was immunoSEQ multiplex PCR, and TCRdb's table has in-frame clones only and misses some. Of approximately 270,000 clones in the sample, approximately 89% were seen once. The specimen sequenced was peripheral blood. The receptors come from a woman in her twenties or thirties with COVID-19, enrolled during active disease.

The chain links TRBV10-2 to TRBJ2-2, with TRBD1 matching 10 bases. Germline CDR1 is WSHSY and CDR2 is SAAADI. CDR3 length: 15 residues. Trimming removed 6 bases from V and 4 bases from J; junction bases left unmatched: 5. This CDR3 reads CASREGTGVTGELFF. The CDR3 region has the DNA TGCGCCAGCAGGGAAGGGACAGGGGTCACCGGGGAGCTGTTTTTT.

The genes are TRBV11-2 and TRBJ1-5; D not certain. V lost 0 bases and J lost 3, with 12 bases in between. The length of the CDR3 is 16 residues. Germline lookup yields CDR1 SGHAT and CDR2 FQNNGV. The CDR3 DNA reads TGTGCCAGCAGCTTAGATGCGGGGAACTACAATCAGCCCCAGCATTTT. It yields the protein CASSLDAGNYNQPQHF.

The CDR3 DNA sequence: TGTGCCAGCAGCCCGCTGGGGCAGCCGACCTACAATGAGCAGTTCTTC. This codes for CASSPLGQPTYNEQFF. V usage is TRBV28 and J usage is TRBJ2-1; perhaps TRBD1 as D (5 bases). The germline V gene encodes CDR1 MDHEN and CDR2 SYDVKM. Trimming took off 6 bases at V and 2 bases at J, with 17 bases between the two ends. The CDR3 totals 16 residues.

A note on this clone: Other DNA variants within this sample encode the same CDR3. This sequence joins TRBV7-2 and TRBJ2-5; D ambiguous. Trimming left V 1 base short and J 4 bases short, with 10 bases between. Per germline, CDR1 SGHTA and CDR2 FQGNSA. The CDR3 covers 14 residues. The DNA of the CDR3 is TGTGCCAGCAGCTTAGGAGGTGGTGGAGAGACCCAGTACTTC. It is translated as CASSLGGGGETQYF.

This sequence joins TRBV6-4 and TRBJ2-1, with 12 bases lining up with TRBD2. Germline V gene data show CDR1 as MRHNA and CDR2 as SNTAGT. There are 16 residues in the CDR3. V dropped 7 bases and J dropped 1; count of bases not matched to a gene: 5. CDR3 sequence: CASTRTSGASYNEQFF. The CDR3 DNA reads TGTGCCAGCACCAGGACTAGCGGGGCTTCCTACAATGAGCAGTTCTTC.

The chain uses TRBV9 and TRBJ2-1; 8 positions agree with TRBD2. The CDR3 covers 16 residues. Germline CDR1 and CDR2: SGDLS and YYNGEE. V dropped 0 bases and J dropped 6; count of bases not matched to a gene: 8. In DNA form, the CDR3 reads TGTGCCAGCAGCGTAGCTTCGGGACTAGGTGTCAATGAGCAGTTCTTC. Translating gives CASSVASGLGVNEQFF.

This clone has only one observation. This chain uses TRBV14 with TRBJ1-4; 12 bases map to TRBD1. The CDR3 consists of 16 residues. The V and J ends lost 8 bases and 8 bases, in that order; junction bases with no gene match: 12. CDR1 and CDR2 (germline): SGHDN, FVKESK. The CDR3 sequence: CASATGTGGVFEKLFF. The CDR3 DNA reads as TGTGCCAGCGCAACCGGGACAGGGGGCGTTTTCGAAAAACTGTTTTTT.

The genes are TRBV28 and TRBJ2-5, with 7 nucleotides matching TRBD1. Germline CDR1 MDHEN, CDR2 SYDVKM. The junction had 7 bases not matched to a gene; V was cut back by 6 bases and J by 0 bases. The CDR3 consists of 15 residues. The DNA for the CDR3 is TGTGCCAGCAGCCGACAGGGATGGTACCAAGAGACCCAGTACTTC. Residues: CASSRQGWYQETQYF.

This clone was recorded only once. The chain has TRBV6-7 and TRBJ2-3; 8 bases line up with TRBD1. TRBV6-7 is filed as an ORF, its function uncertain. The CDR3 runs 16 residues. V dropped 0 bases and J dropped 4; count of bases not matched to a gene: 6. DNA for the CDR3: TGTGCCAGCAGTTACTCCAGGGGGCGAGTCGCAGATACGCAGTATTTT. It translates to CASSYSRGRVADTQYF.

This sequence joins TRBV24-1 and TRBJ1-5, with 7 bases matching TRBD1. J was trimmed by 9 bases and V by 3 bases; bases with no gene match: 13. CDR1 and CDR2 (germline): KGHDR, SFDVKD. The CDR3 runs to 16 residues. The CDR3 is CATSDPQGPDGWPQHF. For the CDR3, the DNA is TGTGCCACCAGTGATCCACAGGGGCCGGATGGTTGGCCCCAGCATTTT.

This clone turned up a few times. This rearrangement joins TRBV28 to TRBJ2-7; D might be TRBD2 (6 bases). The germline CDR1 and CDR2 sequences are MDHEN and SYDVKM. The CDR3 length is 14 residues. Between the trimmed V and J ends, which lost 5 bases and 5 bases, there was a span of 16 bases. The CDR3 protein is CASSAGDFGHEQYV. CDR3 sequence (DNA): TGTGCCAGCAGTGCCGGGGACTTCGGCCACGAGCAGTACGTC.

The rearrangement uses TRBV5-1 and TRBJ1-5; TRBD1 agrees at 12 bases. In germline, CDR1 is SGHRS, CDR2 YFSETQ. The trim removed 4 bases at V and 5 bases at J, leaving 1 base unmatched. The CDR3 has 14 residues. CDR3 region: CASSGTGGDQPQHF. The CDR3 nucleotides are TGCGCCAGCAGCGGGACAGGGGGCGATCAGCCCCAGCATTTT.

In DNA, the CDR3 is TGTGCGACACCAGCTAGCCGGGGGGCGCGTACTGAAGCTTTCTTT. Its protein product is CATPASRGARTEAFF. This rearrangement joins TRBV9 to TRBJ1-1; TRBD1 is a possible D gene (6 bases). Germline CDR1 is SGDLS and CDR2 is YYNGEE. This CDR3 region has 15 residues.

The CDR3 nucleotides are TGTGCCAGCAGCAACCGATACTATAATGAAAAACTGTTTTTT. Translating it yields CASSNRYYNEKLFF. This chain links TRBV11-2 with TRBJ1-4; D gene ambiguous. CDR3 length: 14 residues. Germline values: CDR1 SGHAT, CDR2 FQNNGV. The V and J ends lost 5 bases and 4 bases respectively, with 11 bases between them.

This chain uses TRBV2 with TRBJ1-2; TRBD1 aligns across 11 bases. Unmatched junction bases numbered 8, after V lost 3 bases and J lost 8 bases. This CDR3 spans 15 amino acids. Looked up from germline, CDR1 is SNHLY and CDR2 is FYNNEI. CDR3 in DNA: TGTGCCAGCAGTGAGACAGGACAGGGGGCGCACGGCTACACCTTC. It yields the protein CASSETGQGAHGYTF.

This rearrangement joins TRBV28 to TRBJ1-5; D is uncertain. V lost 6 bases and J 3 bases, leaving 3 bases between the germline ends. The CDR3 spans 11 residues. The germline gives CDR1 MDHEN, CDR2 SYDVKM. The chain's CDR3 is CASSFNQPQHF. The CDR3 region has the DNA TGTGCCAGCAGCTTCAATCAGCCCCAGCATTTT. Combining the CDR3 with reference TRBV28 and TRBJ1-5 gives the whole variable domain DVKVTQSSRYLVKRTGEKVFLECVQDMDHENMFWYRQDPGLGLRLIYFSYDVKMKEKGDIPEGYSVSREKKERFSLILESASTNQTSMYLCASSFNQPQHFGDGTRLSIL.

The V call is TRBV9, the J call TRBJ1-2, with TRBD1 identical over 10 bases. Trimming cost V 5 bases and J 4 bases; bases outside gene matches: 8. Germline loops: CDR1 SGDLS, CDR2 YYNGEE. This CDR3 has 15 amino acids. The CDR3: CASSNPGQGSYGYTF. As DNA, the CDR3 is TGTGCCAGCAGTAATCCGGGACAGGGGTCCTATGGCTACACCTTC. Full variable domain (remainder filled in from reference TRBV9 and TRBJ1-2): DSGVTQTPKHLITATGQRVTLRCSPRSGDLSVYWYQQSLDQGLQFLIQYYNGEERAKGNILERFSAQQFPDLHSELNLSSLELGDSALYFCASSNPGQGSYGYTFGSGTRLTVV.

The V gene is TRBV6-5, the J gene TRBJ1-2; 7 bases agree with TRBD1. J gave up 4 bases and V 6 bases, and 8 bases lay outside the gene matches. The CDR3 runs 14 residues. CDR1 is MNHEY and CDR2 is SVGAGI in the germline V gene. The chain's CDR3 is CASRDRVRSYGYTF. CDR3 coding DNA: TGTGCCAGCAGAGACAGGGTCAGAAGCTATGGCTACACCTTC.

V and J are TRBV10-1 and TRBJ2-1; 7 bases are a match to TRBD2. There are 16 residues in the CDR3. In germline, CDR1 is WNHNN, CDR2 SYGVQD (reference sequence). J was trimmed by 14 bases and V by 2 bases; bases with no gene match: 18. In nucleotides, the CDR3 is TGCGCCAGCAGTGAGGGGCAGGGTGTTGGGGGAGGGAAAGAGTTCTTC. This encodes CASSEGQGVGGGKEFF.

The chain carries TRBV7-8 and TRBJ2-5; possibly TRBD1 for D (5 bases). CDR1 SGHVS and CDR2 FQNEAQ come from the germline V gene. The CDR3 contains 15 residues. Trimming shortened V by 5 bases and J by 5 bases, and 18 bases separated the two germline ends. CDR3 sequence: CASSTLGKAGETQYF. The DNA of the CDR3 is TGTGCCAGCAGCACCCTGGGGAAGGCAGGGGAGACCCAGTACTTC.

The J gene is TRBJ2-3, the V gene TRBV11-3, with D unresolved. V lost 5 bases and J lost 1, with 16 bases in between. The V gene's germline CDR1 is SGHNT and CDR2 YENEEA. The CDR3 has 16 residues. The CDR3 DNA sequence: TGTGCCAGCAGCATCCGTACCCCTCGGGGCACAGATACGCAGTATTTT. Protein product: CASSIRTPRGTDTQYF.

CDR3 sequence reads: CAWSVPHSGGETQYF. The CDR3, as DNA: TGTGCCTGGAGTGTACCACACAGCGGGGGCGAGACCCAGTACTTC. The chain couples TRBV30 to TRBJ2-5, with 8 bases fitting TRBD2. CDR3 length equals 15 residues. Germline V gene data show CDR1 as GTSNPN and CDR2 as SVGIG (reference sequence). The V segment lost 0 bases and the J segment 5 bases; nucleotides outside the gene matches: 8.

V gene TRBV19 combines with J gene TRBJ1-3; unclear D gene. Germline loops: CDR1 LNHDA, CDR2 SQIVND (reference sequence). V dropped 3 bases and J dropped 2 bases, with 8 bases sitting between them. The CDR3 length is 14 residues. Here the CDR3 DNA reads TGTGCCAGTAGTATGGCGGCGACTGGAAACACCATATATTTT. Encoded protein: CASSMAATGNTIYF.

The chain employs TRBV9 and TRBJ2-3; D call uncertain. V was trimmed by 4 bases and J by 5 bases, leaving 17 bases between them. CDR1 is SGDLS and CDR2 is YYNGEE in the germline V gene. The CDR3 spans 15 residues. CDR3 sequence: CASSPRGGLEDTQYF. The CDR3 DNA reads TGTGCCAGCAGCCCCCGAGGTGGGTTAGAAGATACGCAGTATTTT.